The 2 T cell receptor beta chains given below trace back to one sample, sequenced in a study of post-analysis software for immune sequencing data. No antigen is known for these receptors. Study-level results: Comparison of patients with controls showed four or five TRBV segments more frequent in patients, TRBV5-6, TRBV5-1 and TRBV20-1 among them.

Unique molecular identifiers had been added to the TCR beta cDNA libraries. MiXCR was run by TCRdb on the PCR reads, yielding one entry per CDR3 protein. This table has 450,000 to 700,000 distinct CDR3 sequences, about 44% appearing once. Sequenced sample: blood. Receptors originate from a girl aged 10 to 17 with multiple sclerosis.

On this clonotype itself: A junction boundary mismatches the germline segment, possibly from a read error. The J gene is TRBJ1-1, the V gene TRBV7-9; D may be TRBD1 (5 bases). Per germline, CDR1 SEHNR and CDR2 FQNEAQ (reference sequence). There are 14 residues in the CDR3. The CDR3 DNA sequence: TGTGCCAGCAGCTTACAGGGTAGGTTCGGTGAAACTTTCTTT. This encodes CASSLQGRFGETFF.

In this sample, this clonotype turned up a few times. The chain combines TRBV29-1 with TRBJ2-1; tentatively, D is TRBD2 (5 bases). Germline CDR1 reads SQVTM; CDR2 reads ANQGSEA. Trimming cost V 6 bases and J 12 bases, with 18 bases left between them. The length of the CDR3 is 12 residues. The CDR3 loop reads CSVTDWARGQFF. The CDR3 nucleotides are TGCAGCGTAACGGACTGGGCACGCGGGCAGTTCTTC.